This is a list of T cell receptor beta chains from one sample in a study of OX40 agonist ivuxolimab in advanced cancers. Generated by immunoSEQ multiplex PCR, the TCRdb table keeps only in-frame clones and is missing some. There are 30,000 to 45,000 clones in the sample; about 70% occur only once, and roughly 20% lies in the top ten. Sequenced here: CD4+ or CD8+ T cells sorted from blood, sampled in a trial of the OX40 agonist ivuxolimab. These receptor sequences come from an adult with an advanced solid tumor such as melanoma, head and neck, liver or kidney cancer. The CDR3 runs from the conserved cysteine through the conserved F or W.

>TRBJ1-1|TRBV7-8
CASGDSKAFF
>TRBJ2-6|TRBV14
CASSPLKGQVLSSGANVLTF
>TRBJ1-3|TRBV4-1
CASSDRDRASSGNTIYF
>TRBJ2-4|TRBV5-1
CASSLAAGGQGSKNIQYF
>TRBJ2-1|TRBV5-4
CASSLVEYNEQFF
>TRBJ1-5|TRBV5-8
CASSLGGRGQPQHF
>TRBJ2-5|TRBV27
CASSLRVRGDRGETQYF
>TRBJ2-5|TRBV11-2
CASSLDYGTDYRKETQYF
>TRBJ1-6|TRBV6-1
CASSETRQGYGSPLHF
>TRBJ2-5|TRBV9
CASSVGQGVQETQYF
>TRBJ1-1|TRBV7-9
CASSFPQPNTEAFF
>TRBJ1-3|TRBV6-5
CASRNLAPGNTIYF
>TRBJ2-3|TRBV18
CASSPGLAGVITDTQYF
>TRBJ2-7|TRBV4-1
CASSQGVQPSYEQYF
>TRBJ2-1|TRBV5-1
CASSLREASSYNEQFF
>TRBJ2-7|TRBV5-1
CASSTGTSGGHSSYEQYF
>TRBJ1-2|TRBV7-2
CASSFTTQYGYTF
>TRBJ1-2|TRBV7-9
CASSDNYRMDGYTF